This T cell receptor beta chain was observed in a study of control samples from healthy donors and cancer patients. The method was immunoSEQ multiplex PCR; TCRdb's version includes in-frame clones alone and lacks a portion of them. The sample holds some 130,000 clones; under 95% are singletons and the top ten take around 1.8%. V dropped 2 bases and J dropped 5 bases, with 16 bases sitting between them. The germline V gene has CDR1 MDHEN and CDR2 SYDVKM. This CDR3 comprises 16 residues. The TCR was taken from a man aged 50 to 60 with head and neck cancer. The rearrangement uses TRBV28 and TRBJ1-5, with a weak D call TRBD1 (6 bases). Sequenced: PBMCs. CDR3 DNA sequence: TGTGCCAGCAGTTTACTTACCGGGGCAGGGGATCAGCCCCAGCATTTT. Amino acids: CASSLLTGAGDQPQHF. The full variable domain, rest sourced from reference TRBV28 and TRBJ1-5, is DVKVTQSSRYLVKRTGEKVFLECVQDMDHENMFWYRQDPGLGLRLIYFSYDVKMKEKGDIPEGYSVSREKKERFSLILESASTNQTSMYLCASSLLTGAGDQPQHFGDGTRLSIL.